The present T cell receptor (beta chain) was sequenced within a study of T cells in Graves' hyperthyroidism and ophthalmopathy. Amplification of TCR beta CDR3 regions used RNA as the template. The HTBI primer set served for first-round RT-PCR of the TCR CDR3. TCRdb passed the multiplex PCR reads through MiXCR, listing each CDR3 protein once. The repertoire consists of about 99,000 distinct CDR3 sequences, with 45% to 50% occurring once and the leading ten covering approximately 27%. The CDR3 spans 13 residues. Germline CDR1 is SNHLY and CDR2 is FYNNEI. The J segment lost 2 bases and the V segment lost 6 bases, leaving 4 bases of the junction unmatched. Newly diagnosed hyperthyroidism, duration under 2 months, in patients aged 18 to 65. Patients were excluded for uncontrolled infection, other autoimmune disease, pregnancy or lactation.

The sample taken for sequencing was blood. This chain joins TRBV2 and TRBJ2-7; 7 nucleotides match TRBD2. This TCR was sampled from a man in his forties or fifties with Graves' hyperthyroidism. The CDR3 bases are TGTGCCAGCAGATCTAGCGGCCCCTACGAGCAGTACTTC. It encodes CASRSSGPYEQYF.